Presented here are 32 T cell receptor beta chains from one specimen sequenced in a study of T-cell memory formation after mild COVID-19. TCRdb fed the 5' RACE reads into MiXCR, producing one record per CDR3 protein. The sample carries 450,000 or so distinct CDR3 sequences, 15% to 20% recorded once. The sequencing sample was made of PBMCs or a T cell subset sorted from them (not recorded which). The receptors shown here come from an adult woman who had mild COVID-19 (a few samples of this study predate the infection). Cell type and time point are not known.

V is TRBV29-1 and J is TRBJ1-2; D unclear. Looked up from germline, CDR1 is SQVTM and CDR2 is ANQGSEA. The CDR3 length is 14 residues. Trimming stripped 4 bases from V and 5 bases from J, with 17 bases between. CDR3 amino acids: CSVVSPFNGYGYTF. The CDR3 DNA is TGCAGCGTTGTTAGCCCCTTCAACGGGTATGGCTACACCTTC.

V usage is TRBV2 and J usage is TRBJ1-5, with 7 positions matching TRBD1. This CDR3 spans 15 amino acids. Germline V gene data show CDR1 as SNHLY and CDR2 as FYNNEI. The J segment lost 1 base and the V segment lost 2 bases, leaving 2 bases of the junction unmatched. The CDR3 DNA is TGTGCCAGCAGTGAATTGGGACAGAGCAATCAGCCCCAGCATTTT. This translates into CASSELGQSNQPQHF.

This clonotype has only a few counts. The chain has TRBV10-3 and TRBJ2-7; D not resolved. This CDR3 has 12 amino acids. The germline V and J ends were trimmed by 8 bases and 3 bases, with 11 bases remaining between them. Germline assignment: CDR1 ENHRY and CDR2 SYGVKD. Here the CDR3 reads CAIGVSNYEQYF. The CDR3 DNA follows: TGTGCCATCGGGGTTTCCAACTACGAGCAGTACTTC.

There are many counts of this clonotype. V and J are TRBV24-1 and TRBJ1-2; weak D call: TRBD1 (6 bases). Looked up from germline, CDR1 is KGHDR and CDR2 is SFDVKD. V was clipped by 7 bases and J by 2 bases, with 10 bases between them. CDR3 size: 13 residues. The CDR3: CATRKGGNYGYTF. The CDR3 DNA reads TGTGCCACCAGGAAGGGGGGGAACTATGGCTACACCTTC.

The chain employs TRBV7-3 and TRBJ2-3; possible D gene TRBD2, 6 bases. With 0 bases removed from V and 6 bases from J, the gap between germline ends came to 10 bases. The CDR3 totals 14 residues. Per germline, CDR1 SGHTA and CDR2 FQGTGA. The CDR3 DNA follows: TGTGCCAGCAGCTTAACGGCGGGGCTGGATACGCAGTATTTT. Translated, it gives CASSLTAGLDTQYF.

Ten or more counts support this clonotype. V gene TRBV5-1 combines with J gene TRBJ2-2, with D tentatively TRBD2 (5 bases). The CDR3 runs 15 residues. The V end lost 3 bases, the J end lost 0 bases, and 9 bases lay between the germline ends. CDR1 SGHRS and CDR2 YFSETQ come from the germline V gene. The CDR3 DNA follows: TGCGCCAGCAGCTCGCGGGCGCCGAACACCGGGGAGCTGTTTTTT. As protein: CASSSRAPNTGELFF.

In its sample, this clonotype was seen many times. The J gene is TRBJ2-2, the V gene TRBV15; 9 positions agree with TRBD2. V shed 3 bases, J shed 7 bases, and the junction held 12 bases outside the gene matches. The CDR3 runs 17 residues. From germline, CDR1 is LNHNV and CDR2 YYDKDF (reference sequence). CDR3 nucleotide sequence: TGTGCCACCAGCAGTAGCGGGGGCGTTTTTTTTAGCGGGGAGCTGTTTTTT. Its protein is CATSSSGGVFFSGELFF.

This clonotype turned up a few times. V is TRBV6-1 and J is TRBJ1-2; no firm D call. Between the trimmed V and J ends, which lost 7 bases and 3 bases, there was a span of 12 bases. This CDR3 is 13 amino acids long. The germline CDR1 and CDR2 sequences are MNHNS and SASEGT. In nucleotides, the CDR3 is TGTGCCAGCACCCTATCGGCGGACTATGGCTACACCTTC. This encodes CASTLSADYGYTF.

This clonotype was seen more than once but under ten times. J is TRBJ1-1 and V is TRBV23-1; TRBD1 agrees at 8 bases. TRBV23-1 is reported as an ORF; its role is uncertain. The CDR3 is made up of 19 amino acids. The ends lost 1 base at V and 0 bases at J; junction bases unmatched: 13. This CDR3 is CASSQLRQGRALVNTEAFF. CDR3 in DNA: TGCGCCAGCAGTCAATTAAGACAGGGGAGGGCCTTAGTGAACACTGAAGCTTTCTTT.

This clonotype came up a few times. V is TRBV7-9 and J is TRBJ2-7; 9 bases align to TRBD1. From germline, CDR1 is SEHNR and CDR2 FQNEAQ (reference sequence). V trimming: 3 bases; J trimming: 5 bases; junction bases outside the gene matches: 2. The CDR3 consists of 13 residues. CDR3 in amino acids: CASSFRTGDEQYF. For the CDR3, the DNA is TGTGCCAGCAGCTTCAGGACAGGGGACGAGCAGTACTTC.

V gene TRBV2 combines with J gene TRBJ2-5; possible D gene TRBD1, 5 bases. The V end lost 6 bases, the J end lost 5 bases, and 19 bases lay between the germline ends. CDR1 SNHLY and CDR2 FYNNEI come from the germline V gene. The CDR3 loop spans 15 amino acids. The CDR3 here is CASSVDRARMETQYF. The CDR3 bases are TGTGCCAGCAGCGTCGACAGAGCCAGAATGGAGACCCAGTACTTC.

The table lists this clonotype with many counts. V usage is TRBV12-3 or TRBV12-4 and J usage is TRBJ2-7, with D hard to call. With 9 bases removed from V and 5 bases from J, the gap between germline ends came to 20 bases. The CDR3 totals 14 residues. The CDR3 DNA is TGTGCCAGGAGGACCGTTCCAAAGGCTCACGAGCAGTACTTC. Amino acid sequence: CARRTVPKAHEQYF.

The rearrangement joins TRBV6-6 to TRBJ1-3, with 8 bases matching TRBD1. The V segment lost 6 bases and the J segment 2 bases; nucleotides outside the gene matches: 3. CDR1 is MNHNY, CDR2 SVGAGI, per germline (reference sequence). The CDR3 is made up of 14 amino acids. DNA of the CDR3: TGTGCCAGCAGCGCGACAGGGGCTGGAAACACCATATATTTT. As protein: CASSATGAGNTIYF.

This clonotype was detected many times. The chain carries TRBV7-6 and TRBJ2-2; no reliable D call. In germline, CDR1 is SGHVS, CDR2 FNYEAQ. CDR3 length: 11 amino acids. Trimming took off 4 bases at V and 9 bases at J, with 6 bases between the two ends. The CDR3 DNA sequence: TGTGCCAGCAGCTCCCAACGGGAGCTGTTTTTT. The encoded protein is CASSSQRELFF.

The chain couples TRBV20-1 to TRBJ2-3; D gene uncertain. V lost 1 base, J lost 0 bases, and 11 bases lay in between. The CDR3 contains 15 residues. Germline CDR1 reads DFQATT; CDR2 reads SNEGSKA (reference sequence). CDR3 protein: CSARVLIASTDTQYF. The CDR3 DNA sequence: TGCAGTGCTAGAGTTCTGATAGCTAGCACAGATACGCAGTATTTT.

The rearrangement joins TRBV5-4 to TRBJ1-1; 7 positions match TRBD1. Germline CDR1 and CDR2: SGHNT and YYREEE (reference sequence). V lost 5 bases to trimming and J lost 0 bases; unmatched junction nucleotides: 7. The CDR3 loop spans 15 amino acids. The CDR3 here is CASSETGRMNTEAFF. CDR3 DNA: TGTGCCAGCAGTGAGACAGGGAGGATGAACACTGAAGCTTTCTTT.

Only a few counts were recorded for this clonotype. The rearrangement uses TRBV9 and TRBJ1-1; 11 bases agree with TRBD1. Germline V gene sequence: CDR1 SGDLS, CDR2 YYNGEE. The CDR3 sequence is 15 residues long. J was trimmed by 4 bases and V by 2 bases; bases with no gene match: 4. CDR3 in DNA: TGTGCCAGCAGCGTCGGGACAGGGGGAATCACTGAAGCTTTCTTT. This codes for CASSVGTGGITEAFF.

This clonotype came up many times. This chain links TRBV7-9 with TRBJ2-2, with 8 bases fitting TRBD1. CDR1 and CDR2 from the germline V gene are SEHNR and FQNEAQ (reference sequence). This CDR3 spans 15 amino acids. After removal of 6 bases from V and 8 bases from J, the junction contained 11 bases not matched to a gene. CDR3 DNA sequence: TGTGCCAGCAGTTCCGGGACAGGCAATGCAGGGGAGCTGTTTTTT. Amino acid sequence: CASSSGTGNAGELFF.

This clonotype has ten or more counts. This chain uses TRBV4-1 with TRBJ2-3; the match to TRBD1 covers 12 bases. The germline V gene has CDR1 MGHRA and CDR2 YSYEKL. V gave up 1 base and J gave up 4 bases; unmatched junction bases: 9. This CDR3 comprises 18 residues. This CDR3 is CASSQVPGGTGGADTQYF. The CDR3 DNA reads as TGCGCCAGCAGCCAAGTGCCAGGCGGGACAGGGGGCGCAGATACGCAGTATTTT.

This clonotype was counted a few times. CDR3 loop: CASSLVFTNEKLFF. CDR3 DNA sequence: TGTGCCAGCAGTTTGGTGTTCACTAATGAAAAACTGTTTTTT. The chain uses TRBV27 and TRBJ1-4, with D unclear. Germline V gene sequence: CDR1 MNHEY, CDR2 SMNVEV (reference sequence). The CDR3 runs to 14 residues. Between the trimmed V and J ends, which lost 3 bases and 2 bases, there was a span of 7 bases.

This sequence joins TRBV29-1 and TRBJ1-2; a possible D gene is TRBD1 (5 bases). The germline V gene has CDR1 SQVTM and CDR2 ANQGSEA. This CDR3 spans 13 amino acids. V lost 5 bases and J lost 2, with 12 bases in between. The CDR3 coding sequence is TGCAGCGTTCGGCCCCCAGGGAACTATGGCTACACCTTC. Translation: CSVRPPGNYGYTF.

This clonotype came up many times. The CDR3 DNA follows: TGCGCCAGCAGCTTGGACGGCAACTCTGGGGCCAACGTCCTGACTTTC. This translates into CASSLDGNSGANVLTF. The V and J genes are TRBV5-1 and TRBJ2-6; D is unclear. This CDR3 comprises 16 residues. The V gene's germline CDR1 is SGHRS and CDR2 YFSETQ. V was cut by 0 bases and J by 0 bases, with 7 bases left in between.

In its sample, this clonotype was seen a few times. The chain has TRBV5-5 and TRBJ2-3; no firm D call. The CDR3 contains 13 residues. V was cut by 7 bases and J by 0 bases, with 9 bases left in between. The germline gives CDR1 SGHKS, CDR2 YYEKEE (reference sequence). The CDR3 DNA follows: TGTGCCAGCGGGGTACTCAGCACAGATACGCAGTATTTT. Protein sequence: CASGVLSTDTQYF.

This clonotype was picked up a small number of times. The CDR3, as DNA: TGTGCCAGCAGTGGGGTTTCTAACTATGGCTACACCTTC. Its translation is CASSGVSNYGYTF. This rearrangement joins TRBV6-1 to TRBJ1-2; no definite D call. Germline CDR1 is MNHNS and CDR2 is SASEGT. V was cut by 4 bases and J by 0 bases, with 6 bases left in between. The CDR3 consists of 13 residues.

This chain connects TRBV6-5 to TRBJ2-7; tentatively, D is TRBD2 (6 bases). The V end lost 2 bases, the J end lost 1 base, and 9 bases lay between the germline ends. The germline V gene has CDR1 MNHEY and CDR2 SVGAGI. This CDR3 has 14 amino acids. The CDR3 is CASSYKGTSYEQYF. As DNA, the CDR3 is TGTGCCAGCAGTTACAAAGGGACTTCCTACGAGCAGTACTTC.

The chain couples TRBV6-1 to TRBJ2-3, with TRBD1 as a possible D gene (6 bases). Germline V gives CDR1 MNHNS, CDR2 SASEGT. This CDR3 region has 14 residues. V dropped 7 bases and J dropped 3 bases, with 14 bases sitting between them. The CDR3 here is CASNLGRGTDTQYF. The CDR3 region has the DNA TGTGCCAGCAACTTGGGCAGGGGAACAGATACGCAGTATTTT.

This clonotype is a singleton in its sample. The CDR3 region is CASSSRTSYGYTF. The CDR3 DNA reads as TGTGCCAGCAGTTCAAGGACAAGCTATGGCTACACCTTC. The chain is built from TRBV12-3 or TRBV12-4 and TRBJ1-2; possible D gene TRBD1, 5 bases. V gave up 4 bases and J gave up 4 bases, with 10 bases separating them. The CDR3 extends over 13 amino acids.

The sample holds a few counts of this clonotype. V is TRBV2 and J is TRBJ2-3; maybe TRBD2 (6 bases). The V and J ends lost 4 bases and 2 bases respectively, with 16 bases between them. CDR1 is SNHLY and CDR2 is FYNNEI in the germline V gene. CDR3 length: 16 amino acids. CDR3 in DNA: TGTGCCAGCAGTGCGGGGACTCTCCGACCCACAGATACGCAGTATTTT. This translates into CASSAGTLRPTDTQYF.

This clonotype was counted a few times. The chain links TRBV11-2 to TRBJ2-7, with D uncertain. Germline CDR1 and CDR2: SGHAT and FQNNGV. The V and J ends lost 5 bases and 3 bases respectively, with 5 bases between them. The CDR3 sequence is 11 residues long. In DNA, the CDR3 is TGTGCCAGCAGCCACCACTACGAGCAGTACTTC. Protein product: CASSHHYEQYF.

This clonotype turned up a few times. This rearrangement joins TRBV20-1 to TRBJ2-3; TRBD2 matches 8 bases. J gave up 4 bases and V 6 bases, and 12 bases lay outside the gene matches. The CDR3 spans 15 residues. Germline CDR1 and CDR2: DFQATT and SNEGSKA (reference sequence). CDR3: CSARGGADGADTQYF. CDR3 sequence (DNA): TGCAGTGCCCGGGGGGGGGCGGACGGGGCAGATACGCAGTATTTT.

This rearrangement joins TRBV7-2 to TRBJ2-3, with D possibly matching TRBD1 (5 bases). Germline CDR1 reads SGHTA; CDR2 reads FQGNSA. Trimming took 5 bases from V and 2 from J, leaving 17 bases between them. The CDR3 has 16 residues. This CDR3 is CASSPRFLGATDTQYF. Written as DNA, the CDR3 is TGTGCCAGCAGCCCACGCTTCTTAGGGGCCACAGATACGCAGTATTTT.

This clonotype was recorded a few times. The chain employs TRBV15 and TRBJ2-1, with 12 bases aligning to TRBD1. V was pared by 1 base and J by 9 bases, with 7 bases of the junction left unmatched. CDR3 size: 16 residues. Germline-derived CDR1 and CDR2 are LNHNV and YYDKDF (reference sequence). The CDR3 bases are TGTGCCACCAGCAGAGGCCCCGGGACAGGGGGCGCTGAGCAGTTCTTC. It is translated as CATSRGPGTGGAEQFF. Together with reference TRBV15 and TRBJ2-1, the CDR3 gives the full variable domain: DAMVIQNPRYQVTQFGKPVTLSCSQTLNHNVMYWYQQKSSQAPKLLFHYYDKDFNNEADTPDNFQSRRPNTSFCFLDIRSPGLGDTAMYLCATSRGPGTGGAEQFFGPGTRLTVL.